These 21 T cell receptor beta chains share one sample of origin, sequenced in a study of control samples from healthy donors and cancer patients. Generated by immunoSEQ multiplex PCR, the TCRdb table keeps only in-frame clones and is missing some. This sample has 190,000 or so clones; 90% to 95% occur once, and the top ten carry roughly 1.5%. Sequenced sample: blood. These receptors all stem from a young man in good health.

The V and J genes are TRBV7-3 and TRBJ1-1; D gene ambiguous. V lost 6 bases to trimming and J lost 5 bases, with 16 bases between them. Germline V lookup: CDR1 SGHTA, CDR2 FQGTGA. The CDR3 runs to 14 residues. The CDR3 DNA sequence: TGTGCCAGCAGTCGGGGAGCCGAACAGACTGAAGCTTTCTTT. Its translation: CASSRGAEQTEAFF.

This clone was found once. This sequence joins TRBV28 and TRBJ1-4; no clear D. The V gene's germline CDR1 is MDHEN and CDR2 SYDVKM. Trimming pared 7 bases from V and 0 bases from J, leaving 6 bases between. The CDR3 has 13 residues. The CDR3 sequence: CASNSATNEKLFF. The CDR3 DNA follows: TGTGCCAGCAACAGCGCAACTAATGAAAAACTGTTTTTT.

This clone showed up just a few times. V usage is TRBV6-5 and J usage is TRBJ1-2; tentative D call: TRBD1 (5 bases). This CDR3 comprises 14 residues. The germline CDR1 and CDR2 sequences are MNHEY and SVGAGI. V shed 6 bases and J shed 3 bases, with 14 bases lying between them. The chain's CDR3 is CASRSSGGDYGYTF. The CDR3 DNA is TGTGCCAGCAGATCTTCGGGGGGAGACTATGGCTACACCTTC.

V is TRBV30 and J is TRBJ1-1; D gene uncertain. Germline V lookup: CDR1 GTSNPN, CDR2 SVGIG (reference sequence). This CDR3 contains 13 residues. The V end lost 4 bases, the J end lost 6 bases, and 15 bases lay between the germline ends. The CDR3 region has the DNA TGTGCCTGGAAGCATAACCCTCGGGCTGAAGCTTTCTTT. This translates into CAWKHNPRAEAFF.

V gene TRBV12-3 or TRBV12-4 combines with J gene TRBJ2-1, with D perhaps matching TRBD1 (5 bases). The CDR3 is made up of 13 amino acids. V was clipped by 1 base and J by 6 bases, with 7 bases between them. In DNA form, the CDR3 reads TGTGCCAGCAGTTTAGTTGGGGCCAATGAGCAGTTCTTC. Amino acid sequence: CASSLVGANEQFF.

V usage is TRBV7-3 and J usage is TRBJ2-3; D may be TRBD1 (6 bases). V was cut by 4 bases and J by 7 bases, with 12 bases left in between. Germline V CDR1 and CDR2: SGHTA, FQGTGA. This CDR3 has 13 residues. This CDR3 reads CASSSIGGNTQYF. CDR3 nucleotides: TGTGCCAGCAGCTCCATAGGGGGAAATACGCAGTATTTT.

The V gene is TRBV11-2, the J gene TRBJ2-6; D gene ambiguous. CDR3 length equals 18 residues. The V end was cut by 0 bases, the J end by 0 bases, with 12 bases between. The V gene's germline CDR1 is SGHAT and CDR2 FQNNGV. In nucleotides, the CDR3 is TGTGCCAGCAGCTTAGACGGCCCCTGGGACTCTGGGGCCAACGTCCTGACTTTC. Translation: CASSLDGPWDSGANVLTF.

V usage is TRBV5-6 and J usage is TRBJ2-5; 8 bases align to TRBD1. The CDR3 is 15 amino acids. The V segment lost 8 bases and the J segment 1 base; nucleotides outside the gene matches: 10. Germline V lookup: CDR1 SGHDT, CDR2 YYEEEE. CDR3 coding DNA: TGTGCCAGGGACCTAGACAGGGGCCTCCAAGAGACCCAGTACTTC. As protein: CARDLDRGLQETQYF.

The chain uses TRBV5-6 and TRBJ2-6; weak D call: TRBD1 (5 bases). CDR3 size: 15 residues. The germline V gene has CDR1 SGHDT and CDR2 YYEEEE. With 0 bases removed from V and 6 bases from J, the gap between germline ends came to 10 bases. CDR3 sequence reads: CASSLGGDMANVLTF. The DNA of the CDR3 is TGTGCCAGCAGCTTGGGGGGCGATATGGCCAACGTCCTGACTTTC. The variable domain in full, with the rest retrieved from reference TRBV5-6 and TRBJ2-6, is DAGVTQSPTHLIKTRGQQVTLRCSPKSGHDTVSWYQQALGQGPQFIFQYYEEEERQRGNFPDRFSGHQFPNYSSELNVNALLLGDSALYLCASSLGGDMANVLTFGAGSRLTVL.

CDR3 nucleotides: TGTGCCAGCTCACCGCAGGGACAGCCAGCTAACTATGGCTACACCTTC. Translation gives CASSPQGQPANYGYTF. The chain has TRBV18 and TRBJ1-2, with TRBD1 identical over 7 bases. The CDR3 is 16 amino acids. The trim removed 3 bases at V and 0 bases at J, leaving 7 bases unmatched. Germline CDR1 KGHSH, CDR2 LQKENI. The variable domain in full, with the rest retrieved from reference TRBV18 and TRBJ1-2, is NAGVMQNPRHLVRRRGQEARLRCSPMKGHSHVYWYRQLPEEGLKFMVYLQKENIIDESGMPKERFSAEFPKEGPSILRIQQVVRGDSAAYFCASSPQGQPANYGYTFGSGTRLTVV.

The CDR3, as DNA: TGTGCCAGCAGCCCAGAGCGTCGGGTCGGGCGTCAGCCCCAGCATTTT. Translation: CASSPERRVGRQPQHF. This chain joins TRBV3-1 (or the pseudogene TRBV3-2) and TRBJ1-5; the D is unclear. Trimming pared 4 bases from V and 6 bases from J, leaving 19 bases between. The CDR3 has 16 residues. The germline V gene has CDR1 LGHDT and CDR2 YNNKEL (reference sequence).

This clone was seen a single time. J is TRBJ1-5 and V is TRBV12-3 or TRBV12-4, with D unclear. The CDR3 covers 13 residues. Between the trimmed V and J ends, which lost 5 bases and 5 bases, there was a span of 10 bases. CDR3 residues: CASSPRRDQPQHF. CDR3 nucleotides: TGTGCCAGCAGTCCTAGACGGGATCAGCCCCAGCATTTT.

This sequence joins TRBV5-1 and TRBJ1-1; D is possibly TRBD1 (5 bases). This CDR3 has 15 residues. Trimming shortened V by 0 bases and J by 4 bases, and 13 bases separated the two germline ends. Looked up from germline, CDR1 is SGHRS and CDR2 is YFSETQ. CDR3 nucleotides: TGCGCCAGCAGCTTGGAAGGTGGGGGGAGCACTGAAGCTTTCTTT. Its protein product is CASSLEGGGSTEAFF.

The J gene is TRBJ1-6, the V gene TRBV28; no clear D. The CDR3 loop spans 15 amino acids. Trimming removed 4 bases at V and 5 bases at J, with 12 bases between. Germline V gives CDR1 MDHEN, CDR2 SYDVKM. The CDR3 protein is CASSSPTRDNSPLHF. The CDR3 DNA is TGTGCCAGCAGTTCCCCCACCCGGGATAATTCACCCCTCCACTTT.

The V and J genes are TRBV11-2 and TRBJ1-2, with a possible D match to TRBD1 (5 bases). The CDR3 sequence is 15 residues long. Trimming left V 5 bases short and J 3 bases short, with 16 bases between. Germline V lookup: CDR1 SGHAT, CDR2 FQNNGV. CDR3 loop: CASSAPNQGYYGYTF. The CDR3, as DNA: TGTGCCAGCAGCGCACCGAACCAGGGTTACTATGGCTACACCTTC.

This CDR3 reads CASSPGQEPNYGYTF. In DNA, the CDR3 is TGTGCCAGCAGCCCGGGACAGGAGCCTAACTATGGCTACACCTTC. This rearrangement joins TRBV7-2 to TRBJ1-2; 8 bases map to TRBD1. CDR3 length: 15 residues. V shed 5 bases, J shed 0 bases, and the junction held 5 bases outside the gene matches. Per the germline V gene, CDR1 is SGHTA and CDR2 is FQGNSA. The complete variable domain, with remaining parts taken from reference TRBV7-2 and TRBJ1-2, reads GAGVSQSPSNKVTEKGKDVELRCDPISGHTALYWYRQSLGQGLEFLIYFQGNSAPDKSGLPSDRFSAERTGGSVSTLTIQRTQQEDSAVYLCASSPGQEPNYGYTFGSGTRLTVV.

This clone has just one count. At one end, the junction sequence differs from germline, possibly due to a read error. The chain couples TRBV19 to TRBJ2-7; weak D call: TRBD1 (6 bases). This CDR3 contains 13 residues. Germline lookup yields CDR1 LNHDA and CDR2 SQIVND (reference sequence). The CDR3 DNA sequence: TGTGCCAGTTCTGCCGGGACATCCTCCGAGCAGTACTTC. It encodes CASSAGTSSEQYF.

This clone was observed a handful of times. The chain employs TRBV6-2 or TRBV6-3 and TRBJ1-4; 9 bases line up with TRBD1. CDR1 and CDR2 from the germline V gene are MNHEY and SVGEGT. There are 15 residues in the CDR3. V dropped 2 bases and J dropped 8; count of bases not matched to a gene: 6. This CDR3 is CASSYPGQGSEKLFF. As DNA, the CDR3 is TGTGCCAGCAGTTACCCGGGACAGGGCTCGGAAAAACTGTTTTTT.

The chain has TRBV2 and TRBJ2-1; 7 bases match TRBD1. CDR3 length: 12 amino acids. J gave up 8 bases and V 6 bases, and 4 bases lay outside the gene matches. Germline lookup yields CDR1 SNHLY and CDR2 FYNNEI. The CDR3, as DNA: TGTGCCAGCAGGCCCCAGGGGGATGAGCAGTTCTTC. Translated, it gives CASRPQGDEQFF.

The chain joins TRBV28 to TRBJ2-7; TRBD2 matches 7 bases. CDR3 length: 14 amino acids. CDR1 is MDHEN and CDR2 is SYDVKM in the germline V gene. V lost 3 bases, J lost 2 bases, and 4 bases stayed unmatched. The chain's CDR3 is CASSFRGDTYEQYF. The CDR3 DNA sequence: TGTGCCAGCAGTTTTCGGGGGGATACCTACGAGCAGTACTTC.

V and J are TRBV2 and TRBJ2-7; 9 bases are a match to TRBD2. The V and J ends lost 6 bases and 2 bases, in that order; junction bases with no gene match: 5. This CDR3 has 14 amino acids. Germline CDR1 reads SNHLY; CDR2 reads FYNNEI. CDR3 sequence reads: CASRRGGAPYEQYF. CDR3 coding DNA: TGTGCCAGCAGGCGCGGGGGGGCTCCCTACGAGCAGTACTTC.